The 5 T cell receptor beta chains below come from one sample, sequenced in a study of cytomegalovirus exposure and HLA in healthy donors. In the PCR, 60 Vbeta and 13 Jbeta primers were used. The method was immunoSEQ multiplex PCR; TCRdb's version includes in-frame clones alone and lacks a portion of them. The sample consists of fewer than 300,000 clones, 70% to 90% of them appearing once. Sequenced: PBMCs. The receptors were gathered from a man aged 40-49 years in good health and CMV-seropositive.

The chain combines TRBV7-8 with TRBJ2-1, with D maybe TRBD2 (7 bases). The CDR3 runs 16 residues. From germline, CDR1 is SGHVS and CDR2 FQNEAQ. V lost 5 bases to trimming and J lost 6 bases, with 20 bases between them. CDR3 residues: CASSLRPGGDGNEQFF. Here the CDR3 DNA reads TGTGCCAGCAGCCTCCGGCCGGGGGGCGATGGCAATGAGCAGTTCTTC.

This chain uses TRBV15 with TRBJ1-3; 8 bases are shared with TRBD1. There are 17 residues in the CDR3. CDR1 is LNHNV, CDR2 YYDKDF, per germline (reference sequence). The V and J ends lost 0 bases and 8 bases, in that order; junction bases with no gene match: 12. CDR3 amino acids: CATSRDRKDRVTYTIYF. The CDR3 region has the DNA TGTGCCACCAGCAGAGATAGGAAGGACAGGGTCACTTACACCATATATTTT. The full variable domain, rest sourced from reference TRBV15 and TRBJ1-3, is DAMVIQNPRYQVTQFGKPVTLSCSQTLNHNVMYWYQQKSSQAPKLLFHYYDKDFNNEADTPDNFQSRRPNTSFCFLDIRSPGLGDTAMYLCATSRDRKDRVTYTIYFGEGSWLTVV.

This rearrangement joins TRBV11-2 to TRBJ2-1, with TRBD2 identical over 13 bases. V trimming: 5 bases; J trimming: 4 bases; junction bases outside the gene matches: 5. The CDR3 loop spans 16 amino acids. Per germline, CDR1 SGHAT and CDR2 FQNNGV. CDR3 DNA: TGTGCCAGCAGCCTACTAGCGGGAGGGATGTACAATGAGCAGTTCTTC. This translates into CASSLLAGGMYNEQFF.

The J gene is TRBJ1-4, the V gene TRBV27, with a weak D call TRBD1 (6 bases). Trimming removed 3 bases at V and 7 bases at J, with 21 bases between. The CDR3 is 17 residues long. CDR1 is MNHEY and CDR2 is SMNVEV in the germline V gene (reference sequence). CDR3 in DNA: TGTGCCAGCAGTTTCCACGGGGGGCGAGAGCGTGGTGAAAAACTGTTTTTT. Translation: CASSFHGGRERGEKLFF.

CDR3 amino acids: CASRSPGELFF. CDR3 DNA sequence: TGTGCCAGCCGGAGCCCCGGGGAGCTGTTTTTT. The chain uses TRBV27 and TRBJ2-2, with D uncertain. Trimming took off 8 bases at V and 6 bases at J, with 7 bases between the two ends. Germline V gives CDR1 MNHEY, CDR2 SMNVEV (reference sequence). This CDR3 is 11 amino acids long.